The 6 T cell receptor beta chains given below trace back to one sample, sequenced in a study of OX40 agonist ivuxolimab in advanced cancers. The assay was immunoSEQ multiplex PCR, and TCRdb's table has in-frame clones only and misses some. Of tens of thousands of clones listed, roughly 81% are singletons. Sample: CD4+ or CD8+ T cells sorted from blood, taken in a trial of the OX40 agonist ivuxolimab. These receptors came from an adult with an advanced solid tumor such as melanoma, head and neck, liver or kidney cancer.

There are a few counts of this clone. The rearrangement joins TRBV7-9 to TRBJ1-5; the D gene is possibly TRBD1 (5 bases). The germline V gene encodes CDR1 SEHNR and CDR2 FQNEAQ (reference sequence). V was trimmed by 5 bases and J by 7 bases, leaving 15 bases between them. CDR3 length: 14 residues. CDR3 in amino acids: CASSKEGRLQPQHF. The CDR3 DNA is TGTGCCAGCAGCAAAGAGGGGCGGTTGCAGCCCCAGCATTTT.

The J gene is TRBJ1-6, the V gene TRBV30; no reliable D call. The V end lost 0 bases, the J end lost 0 bases, and 6 bases lay between the germline ends. Germline-derived CDR1 and CDR2 are GTSNPN and SVGIG (reference sequence). This CDR3 region has 15 residues. CDR3 coding DNA: TGTGCCTGGAGTGTATGGGACTCCTATAATTCACCCCTCCACTTT. Protein: CAWSVWDSYNSPLHF.

This chain uses TRBV6-5 with TRBJ1-1; the D gene is possibly TRBD1 (5 bases). The CDR3 has 14 residues. The V end was cut by 5 bases, the J end by 1 base, with 11 bases between. Germline V lookup: CDR1 MNHEY, CDR2 SVGAGI. CDR3 in DNA: TGTGCCAGCAGTGATGGGGCCAAGAACACTGAAGCTTTCTTT. This sequence encodes CASSDGAKNTEAFF.

V is TRBV6-5 and J is TRBJ1-2; D may be TRBD1 (5 bases). The germline V gene encodes CDR1 MNHEY and CDR2 SVGAGI. V lost 1 base to trimming and J lost 2 bases, with 14 bases between them. The CDR3 has 16 amino acids. The CDR3 DNA reads as TGTGCCAGCAGTTACTTACCACGTGGGGGGAACTATGGCTACACCTTC. Translated: CASSYLPRGGNYGYTF.

J is TRBJ2-5 and V is TRBV11-2, with 10 bases that match TRBD1. This CDR3 comprises 15 residues. With 5 bases clipped from V and 1 base from J, the junction kept 4 bases outside the gene matches. CDR1 and CDR2 (germline): SGHAT, FQNNGV. The CDR3 is CASSTRDRGQETQYF. The CDR3 DNA follows: TGTGCCAGCAGCACACGGGACAGGGGCCAAGAGACCCAGTACTTC.

In its sample, this clone was seen once. This sequence joins TRBV18 and TRBJ1-5; D ambiguous. This CDR3 contains 14 residues. With 4 bases removed from V and 4 bases from J, the gap between germline ends came to 11 bases. CDR1 and CDR2 from the germline V gene are KGHSH and LQKENI. The CDR3 loop reads CASSLHRDNQPQHF. Written as DNA, the CDR3 is TGTGCCAGCTCACTCCACAGAGATAATCAGCCCCAGCATTTT. Using reference TRBV18 and TRBJ1-5 for the parts outside the CDR3, the full variable domain is NAGVMQNPRHLVRRRGQEARLRCSPMKGHSHVYWYRQLPEEGLKFMVYLQKENIIDESGMPKERFSAEFPKEGPSILRIQQVVRGDSAAYFCASSLHRDNQPQHFGDGTRLSIL.